This entry features one T cell receptor beta chain sequence. Profiling relied on immunoSEQ multiplex PCR, and the TCRdb table lists in-frame clones only, not all of them. The sample includes approximately 40,000 clones, around 90% of them seen just once. Germline V CDR1 and CDR2: SGHTS, YDEGEE. Trimming shortened V by 1 base and J by 9 bases, and 5 bases separated the two germline ends. This CDR3 comprises 11 residues. The data originate from a study of siplizumab effects on memory and regulatory T cells. This receptor was taken from a human donor in good health. Input material: naive CD4+ T cells sorted from blood. The rearrangement uses TRBV5-8 and TRBJ1-5; D call uncertain. CDR3: CASSLWGPQHF. The DNA for the CDR3 is TGTGCCAGCAGCTTGTGGGGGCCCCAGCATTTT.